This paragraph covers one T cell receptor beta chain sequence. The source of the sample is a study of cytomegalovirus exposure and HLA in healthy donors. While the first cohort had 600 to 800 subjects, the donors belonged to the separate validation cohort of over a hundred subjects. The method was immunoSEQ multiplex PCR; TCRdb's version includes in-frame clones alone and lacks a portion of them. Of 130,000 or so clones listed, more than 75% are singletons. Germline loops: CDR1 LNHDA, CDR2 SQIVND (reference sequence). CDR3 length: 13 residues. V lost 4 bases to trimming and J lost 1 base, with 7 bases between them.

The TCR comes from a woman under 40 in good health and CMV-seronegative. The rearrangement uses TRBV19 and TRBJ1-1; tentative D call: TRBD1 (5 bases). Input material: PBMCs. CDR3 loop: CASSTDRNTEAFF. In nucleotides, the CDR3 is TGTGCCAGTAGTACAGACAGGAACACTGAAGCTTTCTTT.